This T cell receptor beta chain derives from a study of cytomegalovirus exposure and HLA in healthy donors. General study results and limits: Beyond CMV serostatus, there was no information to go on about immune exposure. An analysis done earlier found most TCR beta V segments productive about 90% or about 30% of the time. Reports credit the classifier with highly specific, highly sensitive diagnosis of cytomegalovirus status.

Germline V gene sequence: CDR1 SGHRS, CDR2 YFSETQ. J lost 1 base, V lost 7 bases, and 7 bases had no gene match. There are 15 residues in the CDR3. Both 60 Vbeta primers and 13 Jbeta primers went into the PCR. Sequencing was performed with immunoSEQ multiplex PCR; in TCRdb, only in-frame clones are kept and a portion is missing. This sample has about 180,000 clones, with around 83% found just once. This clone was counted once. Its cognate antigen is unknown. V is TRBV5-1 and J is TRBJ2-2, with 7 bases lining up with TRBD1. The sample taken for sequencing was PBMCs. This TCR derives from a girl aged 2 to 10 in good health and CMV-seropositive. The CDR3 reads CASDRGGLNTGELFF. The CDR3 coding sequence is TGCGCCAGCGACCGAGGGGGCCTGAACACCGGGGAGCTGTTTTTT.